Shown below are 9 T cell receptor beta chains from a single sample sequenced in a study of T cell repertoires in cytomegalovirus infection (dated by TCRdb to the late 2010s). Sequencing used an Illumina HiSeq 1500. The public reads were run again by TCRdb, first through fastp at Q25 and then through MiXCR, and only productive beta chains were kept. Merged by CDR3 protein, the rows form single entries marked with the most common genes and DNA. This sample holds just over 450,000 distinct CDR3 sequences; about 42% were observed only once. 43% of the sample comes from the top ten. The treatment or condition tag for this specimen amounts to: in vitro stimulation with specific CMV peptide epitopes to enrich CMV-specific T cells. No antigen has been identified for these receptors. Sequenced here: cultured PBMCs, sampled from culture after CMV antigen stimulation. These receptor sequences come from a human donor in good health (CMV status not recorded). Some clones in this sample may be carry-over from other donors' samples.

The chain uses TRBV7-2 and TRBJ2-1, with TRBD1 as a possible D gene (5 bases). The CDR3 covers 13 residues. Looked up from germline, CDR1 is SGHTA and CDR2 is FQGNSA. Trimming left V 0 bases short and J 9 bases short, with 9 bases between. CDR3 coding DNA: TGTGCCAGCAGCTTAGCTTCTAGGGGTGAGCAGTTCTTC. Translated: CASSLASRGEQFF.

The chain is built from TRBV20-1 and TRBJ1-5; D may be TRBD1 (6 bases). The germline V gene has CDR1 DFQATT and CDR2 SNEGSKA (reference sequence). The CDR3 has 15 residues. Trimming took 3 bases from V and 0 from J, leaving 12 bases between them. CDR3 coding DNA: TGCAGTGCTAGCACGGGACAATATAGCAATCAGCCCCAGCATTTT. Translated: CSASTGQYSNQPQHF.

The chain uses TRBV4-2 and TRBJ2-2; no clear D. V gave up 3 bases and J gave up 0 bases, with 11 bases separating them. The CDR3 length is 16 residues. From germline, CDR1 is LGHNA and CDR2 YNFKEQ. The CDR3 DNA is TGTGCCAGCAGCCAGCCGTCCAGTCCGAACACCGGGGAGCTGTTTTTT. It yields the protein CASSQPSSPNTGELFF.

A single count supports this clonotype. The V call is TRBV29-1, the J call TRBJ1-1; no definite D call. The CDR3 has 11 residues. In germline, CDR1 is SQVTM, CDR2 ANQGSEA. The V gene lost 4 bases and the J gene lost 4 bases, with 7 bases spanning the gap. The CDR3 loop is CSVASGTEAFF. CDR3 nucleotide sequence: TGCAGCGTTGCTTCGGGCACTGAAGCTTTCTTT.

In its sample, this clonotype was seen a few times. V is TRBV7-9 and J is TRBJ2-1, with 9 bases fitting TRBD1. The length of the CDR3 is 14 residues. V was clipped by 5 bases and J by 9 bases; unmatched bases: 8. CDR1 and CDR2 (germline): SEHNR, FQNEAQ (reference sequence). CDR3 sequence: CASSTWTGEGEQFF. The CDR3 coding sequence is TGTGCCAGCAGCACCTGGACAGGGGAGGGTGAGCAGTTCTTC.

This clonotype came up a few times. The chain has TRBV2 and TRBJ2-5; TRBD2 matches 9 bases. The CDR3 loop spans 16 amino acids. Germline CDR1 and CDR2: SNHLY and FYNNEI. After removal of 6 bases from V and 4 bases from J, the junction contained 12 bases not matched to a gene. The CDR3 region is CASRPSPAGGRETQYF. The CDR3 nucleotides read TGTGCCAGCAGGCCCTCCCCAGCGGGAGGTCGAGAGACCCAGTACTTC.

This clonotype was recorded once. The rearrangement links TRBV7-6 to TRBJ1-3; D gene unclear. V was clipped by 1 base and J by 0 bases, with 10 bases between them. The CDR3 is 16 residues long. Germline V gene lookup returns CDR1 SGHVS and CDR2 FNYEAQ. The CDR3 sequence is CASSLGVPSSGNTIYF. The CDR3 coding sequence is TGTGCCAGCAGCTTAGGAGTGCCTTCCTCTGGAAACACCATATATTTT.

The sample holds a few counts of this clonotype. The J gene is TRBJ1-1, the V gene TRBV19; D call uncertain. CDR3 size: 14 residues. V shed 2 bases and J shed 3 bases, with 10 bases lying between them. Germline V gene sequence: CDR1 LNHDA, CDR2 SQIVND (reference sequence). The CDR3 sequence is CASSISAAYTEAFF. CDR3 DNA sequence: TGTGCCAGTAGTATAAGTGCGGCTTACACTGAAGCTTTCTTT.

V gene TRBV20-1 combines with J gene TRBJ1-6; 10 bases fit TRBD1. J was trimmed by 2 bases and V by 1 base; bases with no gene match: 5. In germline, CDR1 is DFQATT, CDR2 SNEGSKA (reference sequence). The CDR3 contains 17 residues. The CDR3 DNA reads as TGCAGTGCTAGAGTCCTCGGGACAGGGGCCTATAATTCACCCCTCCACTTT. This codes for CSARVLGTGAYNSPLHF.